These 32 T cell receptor beta chains came from one sample sequenced in a study of blood T cells in healthy people across ages. A sample-barcoded 5' primer and a J-beta primer mix were used in a second PCR of about 6 to 12 cycles. Using its own MiXCR run on the 5' RACE reads, TCRdb lists one record per CDR3 protein. The sample includes approximately 850,000 distinct CDR3 sequences, roughly 64% of them seen just once. Specimen: blood. These receptor sequences come from a man aged 30-40 years in good health.

In this sample, this clonotype turned up a few times. The gene calls are TRBV14 and TRBJ2-1, with 9 bases fitting TRBD1. The CDR3 is 15 amino acids. Germline V lookup: CDR1 SGHDN, CDR2 FVKESK. J was trimmed by 8 bases and V by 5 bases; bases with no gene match: 10. The CDR3 DNA is TGTGCCAGCAGCAGAGGACAGGGGTTGATAGATGAGCAGTTCTTC. This encodes CASSRGQGLIDEQFF.

The CDR3 region is CASSQGRGRGRGEKLFF. CDR3 bases: TGTGCCAGCAGCCAGGGGAGAGGGCGAGGGAGGGGTGAAAAACTGTTTTTT. This sequence joins TRBV6-1 and TRBJ1-4, with D perhaps matching TRBD1 (6 bases). CDR3 size: 17 residues. Germline-derived CDR1 and CDR2 are MNHNS and SASEGT. Trimming removed 6 bases at V and 7 bases at J, with 24 bases between.

This clonotype has just a few counts. The rearrangement links TRBV29-1 to TRBJ2-4; 9 positions agree with TRBD1. The end of the DNA fits TRBJ2-7 better, so the J call may be wrong. The CDR3 runs to 12 residues. The V gene's germline CDR1 is SQVTM and CDR2 ANQGSEA. Here the CDR3 reads CSVSGTGNEQYF. CDR3 DNA sequence: TGCAGCGTTTCTGGGACAGGGAACGAGCAGTACTTC.

Points on this clonotype: A junction end diverges from the germline sequence, so it may reflect a read error. The chain links TRBV14 to TRBJ2-5; D may be TRBD1 (5 bases). CDR1 is SGHDN, CDR2 FVKESK, per germline. This CDR3 comprises 13 residues. The CDR3 sequence: CASSQAGMETQYF. The CDR3 DNA sequence: TGTGCCAGCAGTCAAGCAGGGATGGAGACCCAGTACTTC.

This chain uses TRBV28 with TRBJ1-4, with unresolved D. CDR3 length equals 16 residues. Germline V gene lookup returns CDR1 MDHEN and CDR2 SYDVKM. Trimming pared 5 bases from V and 8 bases from J, leaving 21 bases between. The CDR3 spells CASSQDKPGKREKLFF. CDR3 in DNA: TGTGCCAGCAGTCAAGATAAGCCGGGAAAGAGGGAAAAACTGTTTTTT. The full variable domain, rest sourced from reference TRBV28 and TRBJ1-4, is DVKVTQSSRYLVKRTGEKVFLECVQDMDHENMFWYRQDPGLGLRLIYFSYDVKMKEKGDIPEGYSVSREKKERFSLILESASTNQTSMYLCASSQDKPGKREKLFFGSGTQLSVL.

The chain uses TRBV28 and TRBJ2-4; 7 bases are shared with TRBD2. The J call is in doubt because the DNA end fits TRBJ2-7 better. This CDR3 region has 16 residues. CDR1 and CDR2 from the germline V gene are MDHEN and SYDVKM. The CDR3 region is CASSSPGGRSTYEQYF. The CDR3 region has the DNA TGTGCCAGCAGTTCCCCGGGAGGCCGCTCTACCTACGAGCAGTACTTC.

V gene TRBV29-1 combines with J gene TRBJ2-1; the D is unclear. The CDR3 is 12 amino acids. Germline assignment: CDR1 SQVTM and CDR2 ANQGSEA. V lost 1 base and J 8 bases, leaving 9 bases between the germline ends. Written as DNA, the CDR3 is TGCAGCGTTGAAGTTTCTAGACATGAGCAGTTCTTC. It specifies CSVEVSRHEQFF.

Note on this clonotype: Germline and junction disagree at one end, which may indicate a read error. This chain joins TRBV12-3 or TRBV12-4 and TRBJ2-5; TRBD2 matches 9 bases. The CDR3 sequence is 16 residues long. The CDR3 bases are TGTGCCAGCAGTATAGCGGGGGCCCGAAACCAAGAGACCCAGTACTTC. It yields the protein CASSIAGARNQETQYF.

CDR3 protein: CSTRMNTEAFF. The CDR3 nucleotides are TGTTCAACCAGGATGAACACTGAAGCTTTCTTT. The chain recombines TRBV28 with TRBJ1-1; D is ambiguous. CDR3 length equals 11 residues. The germline gives CDR1 MDHEN, CDR2 SYDVKM. Complete variable domain (other parts from reference TRBV28 and TRBJ1-1): DVKVTQSSRYLVKRTGEKVFLECVQDMDHENMFWYRQDPGLGLRLIYFSYDVKMKEKGDIPEGYSVSREKKERFSLILESASTNQTSMYLCSTRMNTEAFFGQGTRLTVV.

With regard to this clonotype: A much larger clonotype is one base distant, so this may be a read error. The gene calls are TRBV28 and TRBJ2-4; D not certain. This CDR3 comprises 13 residues. The germline CDR1 and CDR2 sequences are MDHEN and SYDVKM. Deletions cut 6 bases from V and 0 bases from J, with 6 bases between. CDR3: CASSDLAKNIQYF. The DNA of the CDR3 is TGTGCCAGCAGCGATCTAGCCAAAAACATTCAGTACTTC.

This clonotype was seen only a few times. This rearrangement joins TRBV20-1 to TRBJ2-1; D remains unclear. V was cut by 3 bases and J by 5 bases, with 17 bases left in between. Germline V gene data show CDR1 as DFQATT and CDR2 as SNEGSKA (reference sequence). This CDR3 contains 15 residues. Here the CDR3 reads CSASAGPSPHNEQFF. CDR3 bases: TGCAGTGCTAGTGCCGGGCCATCCCCTCACAATGAGCAGTTCTTC.

This clonotype has just one count. At one of its ends the junction is not consistent with the germline gene, which may arise from a read error. This chain links TRBV27 with TRBJ1-1, with D perhaps TRBD1 (5 bases). There are 13 residues in the CDR3. The germline V gene encodes CDR1 MNHEY and CDR2 SMNVEV (reference sequence). CDR3 in amino acids: CASSSNSDTKAFF. The DNA for the CDR3 is TGTGCCAGCAGTTCCAACTCGGACACTAAAGCTTTCTTT.

This clonotype has more than one count but fewer than ten. In DNA form, the CDR3 reads TGTGCCAGCAGCCGAGGGGAGGTGGCAGGGGCCAACGTCCTGACTTTC. As protein: CASSRGEVAGANVLTF. V and J are TRBV7-2 and TRBJ2-6; weak D call: TRBD2 (6 bases). Looked up from germline, CDR1 is SGHTA and CDR2 is FQGNSA. The CDR3 consists of 16 residues. V was shortened by 5 bases and J by 4 bases, with 15 bases between the two germline ends. Using reference TRBV7-2 and TRBJ2-6 for the parts outside the CDR3, the full variable domain is GAGVSQSPSNKVTEKGKDVELRCDPISGHTALYWYRQSLGQGLEFLIYFQGNSAPDKSGLPSDRFSAERTGGSVSTLTIQRTQQEDSAVYLCASSRGEVAGANVLTFGAGSRLTVL.

The V and J genes are TRBV7-9 and TRBJ2-1; no reliable D call. Trimming took 5 bases from V and 8 from J, leaving 16 bases between them. CDR1 is SEHNR and CDR2 is FQNEAQ in the germline V gene (reference sequence). The CDR3 length is 14 residues. The CDR3 protein is CASSPPYLNHEQFF. CDR3 coding DNA: TGTGCCAGCAGCCCGCCGTATCTCAATCATGAGCAGTTCTTC.

V usage is TRBV25-1 and J usage is TRBJ1-2; the D is unclear. The CDR3 consists of 15 residues. In germline, CDR1 is MGHDK, CDR2 SYGVNS. V was pared by 1 base and J by 8 bases, with 17 bases between. In DNA form, the CDR3 reads TGTGCCAGCAGTGAATGGGCAGGTGTAAAGGAGGGCTACACCTTC. Its translation: CASSEWAGVKEGYTF.

This sequence joins TRBV9 and TRBJ2-6; D gene uncertain. V was shortened by 4 bases and J by 0 bases, with 8 bases between the two germline ends. From germline, CDR1 is SGDLS and CDR2 YYNGEE. The CDR3 sequence is 15 residues long. The CDR3 sequence: CASSPRFSGANVLTF. The DNA of the CDR3 is TGTGCCAGCAGCCCACGGTTCTCTGGGGCCAACGTCCTGACTTTC. The complete variable domain, with remaining parts taken from reference TRBV9 and TRBJ2-6, reads DSGVTQTPKHLITATGQRVTLRCSPRSGDLSVYWYQQSLDQGLQFLIQYYNGEERAKGNILERFSAQQFPDLHSELNLSSLELGDSALYFCASSPRFSGANVLTFGAGSRLTVL.

This sequence joins TRBV5-1 and TRBJ2-4, with 7 positions matching TRBD2. J lost 8 bases, V lost 0 bases, and 8 bases had no gene match. Germline loops: CDR1 SGHRS, CDR2 YFSETQ. The CDR3 loop spans 15 amino acids. The CDR3 DNA reads as TGCGCCAGCAGCTTGGGGCCGACTGGGAGGGACATTCAGTACTTC. It specifies CASSLGPTGRDIQYF.

This clonotype was found a few times. The chain links TRBV6-6 to TRBJ1-2, with D possibly being TRBD1 (6 bases). The germline gives CDR1 MNHNY, CDR2 SVGAGI (reference sequence). V dropped 6 bases and J dropped 0 bases, with 11 bases sitting between them. The CDR3 length is 14 residues. CDR3 region: CASRRQGSNYGYTF. The CDR3 DNA reads TGTGCCAGCAGGCGGCAGGGGTCTAACTATGGCTACACCTTC.

This clonotype occurred a few times. This chain links TRBV12-3 or TRBV12-4 with TRBJ2-1; D is perhaps TRBD2 (6 bases). The germline V and J ends were trimmed by 6 bases and 0 bases, with 12 bases remaining between them. This CDR3 has 15 amino acids. CDR3 DNA: TGTGCCAGCAGAATGCAGACTAGCTCCTACAATGAGCAGTTCTTC. This codes for CASRMQTSSYNEQFF.

The chain recombines TRBV14 with TRBJ2-5; D possibly uses TRBD1 or TRBD2 (5 bases each). CDR3 size: 16 residues. The V end lost 1 base, the J end lost 11 bases, and 23 bases lay between the germline ends. Germline V lookup: CDR1 SGHDN, CDR2 FVKESK. The CDR3 is CASSQALGVDYNEQYF. For the CDR3, the DNA is TGTGCCAGCAGCCAAGCTTTGGGGGTCGATTACAATGAGCAGTACTTC.

This CDR3 reads CSARGQGLYLEQYF. The DNA for the CDR3 is TGCAGTGCCCGGGGACAGGGGCTTTATTTGGAGCAGTACTTC. The chain recombines TRBV20-1 with TRBJ2-7; 10 nucleotides line up with TRBD1. The CDR3 loop spans 14 amino acids. The germline CDR1 and CDR2 sequences are DFQATT and SNEGSKA (reference sequence). Trimming at V came to 6 bases and at J to 7 bases, leaving 12 bases not matched to a gene.

Remarks on this clonotype: One end of the junction varies from germline; a read error may be responsible. DNA for the CDR3: TGTGCCAGCAGCTCCGACGGACCAACTAATGGAAAACTGTTTTTT. Amino acid sequence: CASSSDGPTNGKLFF. This sequence joins TRBV7-9 and TRBJ1-4; D gene unclear. Germline V gene sequence: CDR1 SEHNR, CDR2 FQNEAQ (reference sequence). CDR3 length: 15 residues.

This clonotype has just a few counts. This chain joins TRBV7-8 and TRBJ1-2, with a weak D call TRBD1 (6 bases). V gave up 5 bases and J gave up 4 bases, with 17 bases separating them. Germline assignment: CDR1 SGHVS and CDR2 FQNEAQ. CDR3 size: 15 residues. CDR3 coding DNA: TGTGCCAGCAGCCCCGGTGCGGACAGCTCCTATGGCTACACCTTC. Translating it yields CASSPGADSSYGYTF.

This clonotype came up a few times. The genes are TRBV20-1 and TRBJ1-1; 8 bases map to TRBD1. In germline, CDR1 is DFQATT, CDR2 SNEGSKA (reference sequence). The CDR3 is 14 residues long. J was trimmed by 3 bases and V by 3 bases; bases with no gene match: 6. The CDR3 is CSARSDRGYTEAFF. The CDR3 bases are TGCAGTGCTAGGAGCGACAGGGGTTACACTGAAGCTTTCTTT.

This clonotype has just a few counts. The chain couples TRBV3-1 to TRBJ2-5, with D possibly TRBD2 on 6 matching bases. The CDR3 length is 14 residues. The germline V gene encodes CDR1 LGHDT and CDR2 YNNKEL (reference sequence). Trimming cost V 0 bases and J 11 bases, with 16 bases left between them. This CDR3 is CASSQDFAGREQYF. The CDR3 region has the DNA TGTGCCAGCAGCCAAGATTTCGCGGGAAGGGAGCAGTACTTC.

The table lists this clonotype with a few counts. The rearrangement uses TRBV6-1 and TRBJ2-4, with 9 bases that match TRBD1. V lost 7 bases, J lost 6 bases, and 10 bases stayed unmatched. The germline CDR1 and CDR2 sequences are MNHNS and SASEGT. This CDR3 has 15 amino acids. The CDR3 DNA follows: TGTGCCAGCAAGATGAACAGGGGGCGAGGAAACATTCAGTACTTC. It yields the protein CASKMNRGRGNIQYF.

The gene calls are TRBV7-8 and TRBJ2-1; D is ambiguous. The CDR3 is 12 amino acids. The V gene lost 1 base and the J gene lost 9 bases, with 7 bases spanning the gap. Germline values: CDR1 SGHVS, CDR2 FQNEAQ. The CDR3 bases are TGTGCCAGCAGCTTAGAACTCACTGAGCAGTTCTTC. Encoded protein: CASSLELTEQFF.

In this sample, this clonotype turned up a few times. J is TRBJ2-7 and V is TRBV7-2; D unresolved. This CDR3 has 14 amino acids. Germline CDR1 and CDR2: SGHTA and FQGNSA. The V end was cut by 5 bases, the J end by 2 bases, with 13 bases between. The CDR3 DNA reads as TGTGCCAGCAGCCCAACCAGTTTTACCTACGAGCAGTACTTC. It encodes CASSPTSFTYEQYF.

This clonotype occurred many times. This chain joins TRBV27 and TRBJ2-7, with 12 positions matching TRBD2. From germline, CDR1 is MNHEY and CDR2 SMNVEV (reference sequence). The CDR3 consists of 14 residues. Trimming at V came to 6 bases and at J to 2 bases, leaving 2 bases not matched to a gene. CDR3 residues: CASSLAGGTYEQYF. The CDR3 bases are TGTGCCAGCAGCCTAGCGGGAGGGACCTACGAGCAGTACTTC.

The chain carries TRBV4-2 and TRBJ2-1; 10 bases are shared with TRBD2. CDR1 is LGHNA, CDR2 YNFKEQ, per germline. The CDR3 covers 15 residues. The V gene end was trimmed by 1 base and the J gene end by 9 bases; junction bases not matched to a gene: 6. The chain's CDR3 is CASSQGSGGEGEQFF. The CDR3 coding sequence is TGTGCCAGCAGCCAAGGAAGCGGGGGGGAGGGTGAGCAGTTCTTC.

The chain has TRBV12-3 or TRBV12-4 and TRBJ1-1; D is ambiguous. The CDR3 has 17 residues. Trimming removed 5 bases from V and 0 bases from J, with 19 bases in between. The CDR3 DNA is TGTGCCAGCAGTCCTCGTTTATCCAGGCGGGTGAACACTGAAGCTTTCTTT. Its translation: CASSPRLSRRVNTEAFF.

Notes on this clonotype: A read error may produce the germline difference seen at one junction end. V gene TRBV29-1 combines with J gene TRBJ1-1; D not certain. This CDR3 is 13 amino acids long. Germline loops: CDR1 SQVTM, CDR2 ANQGSEA. Written as DNA, the CDR3 is TGCAGCGTCGAAGGACCCGCAAACACTGAAGCTTTCTTT. This encodes CSVEGPANTEAFF.